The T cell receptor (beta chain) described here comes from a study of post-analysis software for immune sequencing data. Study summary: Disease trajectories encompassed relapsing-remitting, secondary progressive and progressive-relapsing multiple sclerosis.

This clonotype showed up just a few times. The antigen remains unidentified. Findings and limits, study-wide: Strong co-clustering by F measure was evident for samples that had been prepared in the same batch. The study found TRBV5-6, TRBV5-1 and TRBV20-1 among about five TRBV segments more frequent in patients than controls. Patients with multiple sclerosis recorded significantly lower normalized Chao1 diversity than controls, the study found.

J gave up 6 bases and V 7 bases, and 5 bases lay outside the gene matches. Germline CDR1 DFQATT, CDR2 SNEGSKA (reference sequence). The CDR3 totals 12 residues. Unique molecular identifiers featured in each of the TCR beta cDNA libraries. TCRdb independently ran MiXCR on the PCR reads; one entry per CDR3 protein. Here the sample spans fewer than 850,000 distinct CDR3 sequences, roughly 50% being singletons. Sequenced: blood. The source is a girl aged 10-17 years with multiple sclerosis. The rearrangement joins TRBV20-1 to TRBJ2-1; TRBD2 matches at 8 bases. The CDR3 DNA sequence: TGCAGTGGAAGGACTAGCATCAATGAGCAGTTCTTC. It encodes CSGRTSINEQFF.